This TCR beta chain comes out of a study of early T cells in non-severe SARS-CoV-2 infection. Whole-study context: The sequenced material was bulk RNA from unsorted whole blood, and its chains were unpaired.

The CDR3 is 15 amino acids. Deletions cut 6 bases from V and 4 bases from J, with 18 bases between. Germline-derived CDR1 and CDR2 are LNHDA and SQIVND (reference sequence). Individually, cDNA molecules had unique molecular identifiers attached to them. A single record per CDR3 protein comes from TCRdb applying MiXCR to the 5' RACE reads. The data contain about 92,000 distinct CDR3 sequences, around 15% of them singletons. This TCR came from an adult who was a healthcare worker with PCR-confirmed SARS-CoV-2 infection or an uninfected control (not recorded which). The J gene is TRBJ1-2, the V gene TRBV19; D might be TRBD1 (5 bases). The sample consisted of whole blood. The CDR3 sequence is CASSPTAGNPYGYTF. The CDR3 DNA sequence: TGTGCCAGTAGCCCGACGGCAGGGAATCCCTATGGCTACACCTTC.